The 14 T cell receptor beta chains below come from one sample, sequenced in a study of T cells in Graves' hyperthyroidism and ophthalmopathy. From RNA transcripts, TCR beta CDR3 regions were amplified. TCR CDR3 underwent first-round RT-PCR with the HTBI primer set. TCRdb re-called the multiplex PCR reads with MiXCR, one entry per CDR3 protein. The sample consists of about 560,000 distinct CDR3 sequences, roughly 17% of them appearing once. The sequenced material came from blood. All receptors come from a woman in her late teens or twenties with Graves' hyperthyroidism.

This clonotype was detected ten times or more. The chain recombines TRBV2 with TRBJ1-6; no definite D call. Germline V gene data show CDR1 as SNHLY and CDR2 as FYNNEI. Trimming removed 4 bases at V and 7 bases at J, with 11 bases between. The CDR3 has 14 amino acids. The CDR3 is CASSGTVANSPLHF. The CDR3 nucleotides are TGTGCCAGCAGTGGGACGGTGGCCAATTCACCCCTCCACTTT.

This sequence joins TRBV6-4 and TRBJ2-5; D gene ambiguous. The CDR3 has 13 residues. V was shortened by 4 bases and J by 5 bases, with 11 bases between the two germline ends. Germline values: CDR1 MRHNA, CDR2 SNTAGT. The CDR3 loop reads CASSVVLGETQYF. The CDR3 nucleotides are TGTGCCAGCAGTGTTGTCCTGGGGGAGACCCAGTACTTC.

This clonotype has just a few counts. V usage is TRBV29-1 and J usage is TRBJ1-2; D is possibly TRBD1 (6 bases). Germline CDR1 and CDR2: SQVTM and ANQGSEA. This CDR3 is built from 13 residues. V shed 6 bases and J shed 5 bases, with 16 bases lying between them. CDR3 in amino acids: CSVQKTGGYGYTF. The DNA of the CDR3 is TGCAGCGTACAAAAGACAGGCGGGTATGGCTACACCTTC. Complete variable domain (other parts from reference TRBV29-1 and TRBJ1-2): SAVISQKPSRDICQRGTSLTIQCQVDSQVTMMFWYRQQPGQSLTLIATANQGSEATYESGFVIDKFPISRPNLTFSTLTVSNMSPEDSSIYLCSVQKTGGYGYTFGSGTRLTVV.

This clonotype was counted ten times or more. The chain is built from TRBV7-2 and TRBJ2-4; D might be TRBD1 (5 bases). Germline V gene sequence: CDR1 SGHTA, CDR2 FQGNSA. V was trimmed by 1 base and J by 11 bases, leaving 6 bases between them. The CDR3 extends over 11 amino acids. CDR3 loop: CASSLETVQYF. The CDR3 region has the DNA TGTGCCAGCAGCTTAGAGACAGTTCAGTACTTC.

The table lists this clonotype with many counts. This chain connects TRBV6-5 to TRBJ2-7; 7 positions match TRBD1. The germline gives CDR1 MNHEY, CDR2 SVGAGI. Trimming took 2 bases from V and 5 from J; bases not matched to a gene: 9. This CDR3 is 15 amino acids long. CDR3 sequence reads: CASSYRTGTVHEQYF. DNA for the CDR3: TGTGCCAGCAGTTACCGGACAGGTACCGTCCACGAGCAGTACTTC.

V gene TRBV24-1 combines with J gene TRBJ2-2; 11 bases match TRBD1. The J segment lost 5 bases and the V segment lost 4 bases, leaving 5 bases of the junction unmatched. Germline V gene sequence: CDR1 KGHDR, CDR2 SFDVKD. There are 16 residues in the CDR3. The CDR3 nucleotides are TGTGCCACCAGTGAACCCGGGACAGGGGGTACCGGGGAGCTGTTTTTT. Protein sequence: CATSEPGTGGTGELFF.

There are many counts of this clonotype. This sequence joins TRBV12-3 or TRBV12-4 and TRBJ2-7; 9 bases line up with TRBD2. The length of the CDR3 is 14 residues. Trimming at V came to 6 bases and at J to 3 bases, leaving 6 bases not matched to a gene. DNA of the CDR3: TGTGCCAGCAGAATGGGACTAGCTAGCTACGAGCAGTACTTC. Encoded protein: CASRMGLASYEQYF.

This clonotype was counted many times. This chain joins TRBV3-1 and TRBJ2-1; no clear D gene. This CDR3 is built from 12 residues. Deletions cut 1 base from V and 7 bases from J, with 5 bases between. CDR1 and CDR2 (germline): LGHDT, YNNKEL (reference sequence). This CDR3 reads CASSQGWNEQFF. In nucleotides, the CDR3 is TGTGCCAGCAGCCAAGGTTGGAATGAGCAGTTCTTC.

This rearrangement joins TRBV29-1 to TRBJ1-1, with D tentatively TRBD1 (6 bases). Germline CDR1 reads SQVTM; CDR2 reads ANQGSEA. The CDR3 extends over 12 amino acids. Trimming left V 3 bases short and J 4 bases short, with 9 bases between. The CDR3 loop reads CSVDRGPTEAFF. As DNA, the CDR3 is TGCAGCGTTGACAGGGGCCCCACTGAAGCTTTCTTT.

The table lists this clonotype with a few counts. The chain is built from TRBV28 and TRBJ1-6, with 12 bases that match TRBD1. This CDR3 comprises 18 residues. Germline-derived CDR1 and CDR2 are MDHEN and SYDVKM. V was pared by 4 bases and J by 9 bases, with 13 bases of the junction left unmatched. The CDR3 region is CASSSLRDRGQWGSPLHF. The CDR3 nucleotides read TGTGCCAGCAGTTCATTAAGGGACAGGGGGCAATGGGGTTCACCCCTCCACTTT.

With respect to this clonotype: This sequence may be a read error, since a much larger clone differs from it by one base. The V gene is TRBV12-3 or TRBV12-4, the J gene TRBJ2-1, with 11 nucleotides matching TRBD2. The CDR3 is 17 amino acids. CDR3 residues: CAGSLRGLAGGENEQFF. CDR3 coding DNA: TGTGCCGGCAGTTTAAGGGGGCTAGCGGGAGGTGAAAATGAGCAGTTCTTC.

This clonotype has a count of ten or more. The genes are TRBV7-3 and TRBJ1-2, with TRBD1 identical over 7 bases. Germline trimming cut 1 base from V and 3 bases from J; bases unmatched to any gene: 2. CDR1 and CDR2 from the germline V gene are SGHTA and FQGTGA. The CDR3 extends over 14 amino acids. The CDR3 loop reads CASSLRGGDYGYTF. DNA for the CDR3: TGTGCCAGCAGCTTAAGAGGGGGCGACTATGGCTACACCTTC.

This clonotype was detected ten times or more. V is TRBV12-3 or TRBV12-4 and J is TRBJ2-2; D possibly uses TRBD1 or TRBD2 (5 bases each). The germline V and J ends were trimmed by 5 bases and 0 bases, with 10 bases remaining between them. CDR3 length: 15 amino acids. CDR3 coding DNA: TGTGCCAGCAGTCCCGGGACCCCGAACACCGGGGAGCTGTTTTTT. Its protein is CASSPGTPNTGELFF.

Many counts were recorded for this clonotype. This chain uses TRBV5-6 with TRBJ2-5; a weak D match, TRBD1 (6 bases). The length of the CDR3 is 15 residues. Germline CDR1 reads SGHDT; CDR2 reads YYEEEE. V was pared by 1 base and J by 4 bases, with 14 bases between. CDR3 nucleotide sequence: TGTGCCAGCAGCTTGTCGGACAGACAAGTAGAGACCCAGTACTTC. Protein product: CASSLSDRQVETQYF.